These 29 T cell receptor beta chains were all obtained from the same sample, sequenced in a study of T cells in Graves' hyperthyroidism and ophthalmopathy. RNA transcripts were the template for amplifying TCR beta CDR3 regions. The primer set for the first-round RT-PCR of the TCR CDR3 was HTBI. One entry per CDR3 protein results from TCRdb running MiXCR on the multiplex PCR reads. This table has hundreds of thousands of distinct CDR3 sequences, about 15% appearing once. The sample consisted of blood. These TCRs come from a man aged 18 to 29 with Graves' ophthalmopathy.

A few counts support this clonotype. The chain joins TRBV4-2 to TRBJ1-4; the match to TRBD1 covers 9 bases. The trim removed 4 bases at V and 4 bases at J, leaving 4 bases unmatched. Germline V CDR1 and CDR2: LGHNA, YNFKEQ. CDR3 size: 15 residues. CDR3 sequence reads: CASSPPGQGNEKLFF. As DNA, the CDR3 is TGTGCCAGCAGCCCACCGGGACAGGGTAATGAAAAACTGTTTTTT.

This clonotype was found many times. V is TRBV27 and J is TRBJ2-1; D call uncertain. The CDR3 has 13 amino acids. Looked up from germline, CDR1 is MNHEY and CDR2 is SMNVEV (reference sequence). The germline V and J ends were trimmed by 6 bases and 0 bases, with 6 bases remaining between them. CDR3 loop: CASSLSSYNEQFF. The DNA of the CDR3 is TGTGCCAGCAGCTTGAGCTCCTACAATGAGCAGTTCTTC.

V usage is TRBV4-1 and J usage is TRBJ2-1; TRBD2 might be the D (6 bases). The CDR3 covers 13 residues. Trimming removed 7 bases from V and 9 bases from J, with 16 bases in between. Germline V gene sequence: CDR1 MGHRA, CDR2 YSYEKL. This chain's CDR3 is CASTHGEAGEQFF. The DNA for the CDR3 is TGCGCCAGCACCCACGGGGAGGCAGGTGAGCAGTTCTTC.

This clonotype occurred many times. The chain combines TRBV30 with TRBJ1-2, with 7 bases that match TRBD1. CDR3 length: 14 amino acids. With 5 bases clipped from V and 3 bases from J, the junction kept 9 bases outside the gene matches. Germline CDR1 GTSNPN, CDR2 SVGIG (reference sequence). CDR3 DNA sequence: TGTGCCTGGCGGGGTCAGGGGGGATACTATGGCTACACCTTC. Its protein product is CAWRGQGGYYGYTF.

This clonotype was observed many times. The V call is TRBV29-1, the J call TRBJ2-7; tentative D call: TRBD2 (6 bases). V gave up 4 bases and J gave up 0 bases, with 10 bases separating them. The CDR3 is made up of 13 amino acids. The germline CDR1 and CDR2 sequences are SQVTM and ANQGSEA. The CDR3 region is CSVGGVPSYEQYF. The CDR3 DNA sequence: TGCAGCGTTGGGGGGGTTCCCTCCTACGAGCAGTACTTC.

This clonotype was counted ten times or more. The chain couples TRBV11-2 to TRBJ1-3, with 7 nucleotides matching TRBD1. The CDR3 has 15 amino acids. The germline V gene encodes CDR1 SGHAT and CDR2 FQNNGV. Trimming removed 1 base from V and 4 bases from J; junction bases left unmatched: 4. The CDR3 nucleotides read TGTGCCAGCAGCTTAGGGGGGACAGTCGGAAACACCATATATTTT. This translates into CASSLGGTVGNTIYF. The full variable domain, completed using reference TRBV11-2 and TRBJ1-3, is EAGVAQSPRYKIIEKRQSVAFWCNPISGHATLYWYQQILGQGPKLLIQFQNNGVVDDSQLPKDRFSAERLKGVDSTLKIQPAKLEDSAVYLCASSLGGTVGNTIYFGEGSWLTVV.

At least ten counts were recorded for this clonotype. The V gene is TRBV20-1, the J gene TRBJ2-1, with 13 positions matching TRBD2. In germline, CDR1 is DFQATT, CDR2 SNEGSKA (reference sequence). V shed 6 bases and J 4 bases; nucleotides not matched to a gene: 3. There are 14 residues in the CDR3. CDR3 sequence: CSASGLAGYNEQFF. The CDR3 bases are TGCAGTGCGTCGGGACTAGCGGGGTACAATGAGCAGTTCTTC.

On this clonotype itself: It may be a read error: a sequence one base away is much more abundant. The chain employs TRBV29-1 and TRBJ1-2; TRBD1 matches 8 bases. There are 12 residues in the CDR3. Germline CDR1 and CDR2: SQVTM and ANQGSEA. V gave up 5 bases and J gave up 6 bases; unmatched junction bases: 5. The chain's CDR3 is CSVRTGTHGYTF. CDR3 nucleotide sequence: TGCAGCGTTAGGACAGGGACCCATGGCTACACCTTC.

The rearrangement joins TRBV12-3 or TRBV12-4 to TRBJ2-2; D might be TRBD1 (5 bases). This CDR3 is 13 amino acids long. Trimming pared 5 bases from V and 6 bases from J, leaving 10 bases between. This CDR3 reads CASSAGFPGELFF. Written as DNA, the CDR3 is TGTGCCAGCAGTGCAGGGTTCCCCGGGGAGCTGTTTTTT.

CDR3 in amino acids: CASSLSQGASEAFF. The CDR3 DNA reads as TGTGCCAGCAGTTTAAGCCAGGGGGCGTCGGAAGCTTTCTTT. The rearrangement uses TRBV27 and TRBJ1-1; 8 bases match TRBD1. CDR1 MNHEY and CDR2 SMNVEV come from the germline V gene (reference sequence). V lost 2 bases and J lost 8; bases outside the gene matches: 7. The CDR3 consists of 14 residues.

The rearrangement joins TRBV20-1 to TRBJ2-1, with 10 bases lining up with TRBD2. The CDR3 has 13 residues. Germline V lookup: CDR1 DFQATT, CDR2 SNEGSKA (reference sequence). V trimming: 5 bases; J trimming: 8 bases; junction bases outside the gene matches: 6. The chain's CDR3 is CSAPSGGAYEQFF. Written as DNA, the CDR3 is TGCAGTGCTCCTAGCGGGGGAGCCTATGAGCAGTTCTTC.

The V gene is TRBV12-5, the J gene TRBJ2-3; 10 bases line up with TRBD1. The V segment lost 10 bases and the J segment 4 bases; nucleotides outside the gene matches: 5. The germline CDR1 and CDR2 sequences are LGHNT and FRNRAP. The CDR3 extends over 13 amino acids. CDR3 sequence (DNA): TGTGCTAACCAAGGACAGGGGGCAGATACGCAGTATTTT. Translating it yields CANQGQGADTQYF.

This clonotype occurred many times. V gene TRBV20-1 combines with J gene TRBJ2-7; D remains unclear. V was clipped by 3 bases and J by 3 bases, with 15 bases between them. The germline V gene has CDR1 DFQATT and CDR2 SNEGSKA (reference sequence). The CDR3 runs to 14 residues. CDR3 in amino acids: CSASVPGVFYEQYF. The DNA of the CDR3 is TGCAGTGCTAGCGTGCCTGGGGTGTTCTACGAGCAGTACTTC.

There are many counts of this clonotype. This sequence joins TRBV7-2 and TRBJ1-1; no firm D call. The germline V gene has CDR1 SGHTA and CDR2 FQGNSA. The CDR3 consists of 13 residues. V was clipped by 1 base and J by 7 bases, with 10 bases between them. The chain's CDR3 is CASSLGWEGEAFF. The CDR3 DNA is TGTGCCAGCAGCTTAGGGTGGGAAGGTGAAGCTTTCTTT.

This clonotype was seen repeatedly, ten times or more. The CDR3 sequence: CAWTRGWGGHETQYF. CDR3 in DNA: TGTGCCTGGACTAGAGGGTGGGGGGGCCACGAGACCCAGTACTTC. The V gene is TRBV30, the J gene TRBJ2-5; possibly TRBD2 for D (7 bases). Germline CDR1 and CDR2: GTSNPN and SVGIG (reference sequence). The germline V and J ends were trimmed by 4 bases and 5 bases, with 20 bases remaining between them. CDR3 length: 15 residues. Looking up the rest from reference TRBV30 and TRBJ2-5 gives the full variable domain: SQTIHQWPATLVQPVGSPLSLECTVEGTSNPNLYWYRQAAGRGLQLLFYSVGIGQISSEVPQNLSASRPQDRQFILSSKKLLLSDSGFYLCAWTRGWGGHETQYFGPGTRLLVL.

This clonotype turned up a few times. The chain uses TRBV13 and TRBJ2-1, with a possible D match to TRBD1 (5 bases). Per germline, CDR1 PRHDT and CDR2 FYEKMQ (reference sequence). Trimming shortened V by 0 bases and J by 5 bases, and 8 bases separated the two germline ends. There are 14 residues in the CDR3. Written as DNA, the CDR3 is TGTGCCAGCAGCTTAGGGGACACCGACAATGAGCAGTTCTTC. Protein product: CASSLGDTDNEQFF.

Many counts were recorded for this clonotype. The rearrangement uses TRBV7-8 and TRBJ1-4; no clear D gene. The CDR3 is 14 residues long. The V end lost 2 bases, the J end lost 8 bases, and 12 bases lay between the germline ends. Per germline, CDR1 SGHVS and CDR2 FQNEAQ. The CDR3 DNA follows: TGTGCCAGCAGCTTAACCTATAACTGGGAAAAACTGTTTTTT. Its translation: CASSLTYNWEKLFF.

This clonotype was counted at least ten times. This CDR3 is CASSQRGGGETQYF. The CDR3 DNA sequence: TGTGCCAGCAGCCAGAGGGGGGGAGGAGAGACCCAGTACTTC. This chain connects TRBV11-3 to TRBJ2-5; D perhaps matches TRBD2 (7 bases). Trimming took 5 bases from V and 4 from J, leaving 14 bases between them. This CDR3 has 14 residues. In germline, CDR1 is SGHNT, CDR2 YENEEA.

This chain joins TRBV7-9 and TRBJ1-4, with D maybe TRBD1 (5 bases). Trimming removed 3 bases from V and 5 bases from J, with 10 bases in between. Germline V CDR1 and CDR2: SEHNR, FQNEAQ (reference sequence). This CDR3 comprises 14 residues. The CDR3 here is CASSFGGVNEKLFF. The CDR3 DNA follows: TGTGCCAGCAGCTTCGGAGGGGTAAATGAAAAACTGTTTTTT.

This clonotype was detected ten times or more. The CDR3 here is CASKTTQSFYGYTF. CDR3 bases: TGTGCCAGCAAGACGACGCAGTCCTTCTATGGCTACACCTTC. This sequence joins TRBV6-1 and TRBJ1-2; D not certain. Trimming left V 7 bases short and J 4 bases short, with 16 bases between. This CDR3 is 14 amino acids long. Per germline, CDR1 MNHNS and CDR2 SASEGT.

The rearrangement links TRBV9 to TRBJ1-2, with 7 bases identical to TRBD1. Trimming took 0 bases from V and 4 from J; bases not matched to a gene: 3. The CDR3 spans 14 residues. CDR1 and CDR2 (germline): SGDLS, YYNGEE. The CDR3 reads CASSVGGGAYGYTF. CDR3 nucleotides: TGTGCCAGCAGCGTAGGAGGGGGCGCCTATGGCTACACCTTC.

The J gene is TRBJ2-1, the V gene TRBV5-4; 9 bases agree with TRBD1. Germline V gene sequence: CDR1 SGHNT, CDR2 YYREEE (reference sequence). Germline trimming cut 4 bases from V and 6 bases from J; bases unmatched to any gene: 14. CDR3 length equals 17 residues. The CDR3 loop is CASSAVKDRGRGNEQFF. The CDR3 nucleotides read TGTGCCAGCAGCGCTGTCAAGGACAGGGGTAGAGGCAATGAGCAGTTCTTC. Supplemented by reference TRBV5-4 and TRBJ2-1, the full variable domain reads ETGVTQSPTHLIKTRGQQVTLRCSSQSGHNTVSWYQQALGQGPQFIFQYYREEENGRGNFPPRFSGLQFPNYSSELNVNALELDDSALYLCASSAVKDRGRGNEQFFGPGTRLTVL.

The table lists this clonotype with a few counts. This chain joins TRBV6-1 and TRBJ1-2, with unresolved D. CDR1 is MNHNS and CDR2 is SASEGT in the germline V gene. Trimming removed 1 base from V and 0 bases from J, with 6 bases in between. The CDR3 is made up of 14 amino acids. This CDR3 reads CASSEGLANYGYTF. For the CDR3, the DNA is TGTGCCAGCAGTGAAGGACTAGCTAACTATGGCTACACCTTC.

This clonotype appeared a few times. This chain connects TRBV28 to TRBJ2-7; 7 nucleotides line up with TRBD1. The CDR3 covers 13 residues. Germline V gene data show CDR1 as MDHEN and CDR2 as SYDVKM. Trimming removed 5 bases from V and 3 bases from J; junction bases left unmatched: 4. The CDR3 spells CASSPQGLYEQYF. Written as DNA, the CDR3 is TGTGCCAGCAGTCCACAGGGGCTCTACGAGCAGTACTTC.

This clonotype was seen only a few times. This rearrangement joins TRBV29-1 to TRBJ1-2; D unresolved. The CDR3 runs to 15 residues. Trimming left V 3 bases short and J 3 bases short, with 17 bases between. Germline V gene lookup returns CDR1 SQVTM and CDR2 ANQGSEA. Here the CDR3 DNA reads TGCAGCGTTGACCACCTACGTCCGAAGGACTATGGCTACACCTTC. It encodes CSVDHLRPKDYGYTF.

This clonotype was observed many times. The chain is built from TRBV5-1 and TRBJ2-5; 7 nucleotides align to TRBD1. The CDR3 length is 14 residues. Germline V gene sequence: CDR1 SGHRS, CDR2 YFSETQ. The V segment lost 4 bases and the J segment 4 bases; nucleotides outside the gene matches: 7. The DNA for the CDR3 is TGCGCCAGCAGCGATTCACAGGGGCCAGAGACCCAGTACTTC. This gives the protein CASSDSQGPETQYF.

Note on this clonotype: A much larger clone differs by one base, so this may be a read error. The rearrangement uses TRBV29-1 and TRBJ1-2; D gene unclear. The V end lost 4 bases, the J end lost 2 bases, and 8 bases lay between the germline ends. The CDR3 has 12 residues. From germline, CDR1 is SQVTM and CDR2 ANQGSEA. Here the CDR3 DNA reads TGCAGCGTTGGAGAGAGGAACTATGGCTACACCTTC. Its translation is CSVGERNYGYTF.

This clonotype was seen a few times. The CDR3 is CASSTGLAGGFASYNEQFF. In nucleotides, the CDR3 is TGTGCCAGCAGTACGGGACTAGCGGGGGGGTTTGCGTCCTACAATGAGCAGTTCTTC. This chain joins TRBV6-1 and TRBJ2-1, with 16 bases matching TRBD2. The CDR3 contains 19 residues. With 5 bases clipped from V and 1 base from J, the junction kept 8 bases outside the gene matches. CDR1 is MNHNS, CDR2 SASEGT, per germline.

This sequence joins TRBV19 and TRBJ1-5, with a weak D call TRBD1 (6 bases). The germline V gene encodes CDR1 LNHDA and CDR2 SQIVND (reference sequence). V was clipped by 6 bases and J by 3 bases, with 12 bases between them. The CDR3 length is 14 residues. The CDR3 reads CASSRTAYNQPQHF. For the CDR3, the DNA is TGTGCCAGTAGCAGGACAGCGTACAATCAGCCCCAGCATTTT. Based on the CDR3 plus reference TRBV19 and TRBJ1-5, the full variable domain is DGGITQSPKYLFRKEGQNVTLSCEQNLNHDAMYWYRQDPGQGLRLIYYSQIVNDFQKGDIAEGYSVSREKKESFPLTVTSAQKNPTAFYLCASSRTAYNQPQHFGDGTRLSIL.